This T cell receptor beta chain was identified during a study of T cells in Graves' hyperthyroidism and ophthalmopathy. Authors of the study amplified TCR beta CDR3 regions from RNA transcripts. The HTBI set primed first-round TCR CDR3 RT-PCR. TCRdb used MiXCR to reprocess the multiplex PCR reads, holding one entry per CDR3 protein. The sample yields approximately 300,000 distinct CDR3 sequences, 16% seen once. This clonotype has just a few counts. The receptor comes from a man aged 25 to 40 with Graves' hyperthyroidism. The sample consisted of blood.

As DNA, the CDR3 is TGTGCCACAGCCTCCCAGGTTGTCACTGAAGCTTTCTTT. Protein sequence: CATASQVVTEAFF. V is TRBV19 and J is TRBJ1-1; D not certain. V was clipped by 10 bases and J by 4 bases, with 16 bases between them. Germline-derived CDR1 and CDR2 are LNHDA and SQIVND (reference sequence). The CDR3 runs 13 residues. Filled out from reference TRBV19 and TRBJ1-1, the complete variable domain reads DGGITQSPKYLFRKEGQNVTLSCEQNLNHDAMYWYRQDPGQGLRLIYYSQIVNDFQKGDIAEGYSVSREKKESFPLTVTSAQKNPTAFYLCATASQVVTEAFFGQGTRLTVV.